Listed below are T cell receptor beta chains from one sample, sequenced in a study of chemoradiotherapy in HPV16-positive cancers. Some clones are missing from TCRdb's copy, which holds only in-frame ones; the method was immunoSEQ multiplex PCR. The table includes roughly 70,000 clones, 88% detected once. The sequences come from blood, collected from a patient who underwent chemoradiotherapy. The origin of the receptors is a human donor with HPV-associated anogenital cancer. Each CDR3 is given without its conserved first and last residue. D genes are given only for firm matches. Clone size, where shown, is once, few, many, or a class for clones that have expanded.

cdr3_aa,v_call,clone_size,d_call
ASSFGWTSVNNEQF,TRBV5-1,.,TRBD2
ASSATGPSGPQH,TRBV19,.,TRBD1
ASSLPGTSDTEAF,TRBV7-9,.,.
ASSPTQFPTMNTEAF,TRBV7-2,.,.
ASSLQETQY,TRBV6-1,few,.
ASSGPSGQGVGTQY,TRBV6-1,.,TRBD1
ASSQDSGAQETQY,TRBV4-2,medium-sized,.
ASSLGWASTEQSAQH,TRBV5-6,.,.
ASSQEPSYNTGELF,TRBV4-1,.,.
ASILQGDQPQH,TRBV28,.,TRBD1
ASSPDPIIGEQY,TRBV6-6,.,.
ASRSGQGRFYGYT,TRBV6-6,once,TRBD1
ASSEVTDMNTGELF,TRBV2,few,.
ASSPPIVGGGYT,TRBV18,.,.
ASSLRESVNEQF,TRBV7-6,.,TRBD2
ASSEGRGGTEAF,TRBV6-1,.,.
ASSLLAGKDGYT,TRBV27,.,.
ATTRDNTDTQY,TRBV30,.,.
ASSHYSDQPQH,TRBV7-9,.,.
ASSIRGNTEAF,TRBV19,.,.
ASSQGGLGDGELF,TRBV4-1,.,.
ASSVPGANTGELF,TRBV6-1,.,.
ASSLSGLNTEAF,TRBV6-5,many,.
ASSQGGGLNYGYT,TRBV4-2,.,.
ASSLLVPAGGDTQY,TRBV7-9,once,TRBD2
ASSSGDRGYEQY,TRBV11-3,.,TRBD1
AWSVKRGGLTGELF,TRBV30,.,TRBD2
ASSDIQGRTEAF,TRBV10-1,.,TRBD1
ASSITGGSSAGANVLT,TRBV19,.,TRBD1
ASRPSTTGELF,TRBV5-1,.,.
ASSPGQGLGGSFRSEQF,TRBV27,.,TRBD1